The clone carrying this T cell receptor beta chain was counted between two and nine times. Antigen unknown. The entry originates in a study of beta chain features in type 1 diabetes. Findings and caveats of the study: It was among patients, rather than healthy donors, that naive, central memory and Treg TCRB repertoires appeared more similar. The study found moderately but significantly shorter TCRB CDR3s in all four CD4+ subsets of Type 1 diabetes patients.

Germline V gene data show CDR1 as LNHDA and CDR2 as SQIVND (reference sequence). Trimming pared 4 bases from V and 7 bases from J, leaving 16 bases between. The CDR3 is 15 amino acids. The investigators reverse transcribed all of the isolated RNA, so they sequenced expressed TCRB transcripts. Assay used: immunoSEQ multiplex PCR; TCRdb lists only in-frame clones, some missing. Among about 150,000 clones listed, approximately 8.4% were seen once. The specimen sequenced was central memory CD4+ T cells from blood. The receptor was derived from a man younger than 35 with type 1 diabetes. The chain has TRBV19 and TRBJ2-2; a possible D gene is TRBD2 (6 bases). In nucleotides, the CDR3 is TGTGCCAGTAGTAATGGGATGCGGGGCTTCGGGGAGCTGTTTTTT. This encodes CASSNGMRGFGELFF.